Below are 5 T cell receptor beta chains sequenced from a single sample in a study of blood T cell repertoires in COVID-19. Measured with immunoSEQ multiplex PCR; TCRdb has only the in-frame clones, and not every one. The table records around 110,000 clones, over 75% of them present only once. The specimen sequenced was peripheral blood. The source of these receptors is a woman between 70 and 85 years old with acute or convalescent COVID-19.

V usage is TRBV7-7 and J usage is TRBJ1-6; D unclear. This CDR3 is built from 13 residues. The V end was cut by 4 bases, the J end by 7 bases, with 8 bases between. Germline loops: CDR1 SSHAT, CDR2 FNYEAQ (reference sequence). The CDR3 region is CASSSTLNSPLHF. As DNA, the CDR3 is TGTGCCAGCAGCTCAACCCTAAATTCACCCCTCCACTTT.

The J gene is TRBJ2-3, the V gene TRBV5-4, with 10 bases lining up with TRBD2. CDR1 SGHNT and CDR2 YYREEE come from the germline V gene (reference sequence). The CDR3 totals 15 residues. With 2 bases clipped from V and 5 bases from J, the junction kept 5 bases outside the gene matches. The chain's CDR3 is CASSFLAGAIDTQYF. Here the CDR3 DNA reads TGTGCCAGCAGCTTCCTAGCGGGGGCCATAGATACGCAGTATTTT.

This rearrangement joins TRBV5-1 to TRBJ2-3; D is uncertain. The CDR3 extends over 13 amino acids. Germline V gives CDR1 SGHRS, CDR2 YFSETQ. The V gene lost 3 bases and the J gene lost 2 bases, with 7 bases spanning the gap. The CDR3 spells CASSSHYTDTQYF. The CDR3 DNA reads TGCGCCAGCAGCTCGCACTACACAGATACGCAGTATTTT.

The rearrangement links TRBV7-2 to TRBJ1-6; D unresolved. The CDR3 is 13 amino acids. Trimming left V 4 bases short and J 8 bases short, with 9 bases between. Germline lookup yields CDR1 SGHTA and CDR2 FQGNSA. The CDR3 sequence: CASSSRRDSPLHF. The CDR3 DNA follows: TGTGCCAGCAGCTCCCGGCGGGATTCACCCCTCCACTTT. The complete variable domain, with remaining parts taken from reference TRBV7-2 and TRBJ1-6, reads GAGVSQSPSNKVTEKGKDVELRCDPISGHTALYWYRQSLGQGLEFLIYFQGNSAPDKSGLPSDRFSAERTGGSVSTLTIQRTQQEDSAVYLCASSSRRDSPLHFGNGTRLTVT.

This chain joins TRBV6-5 and TRBJ1-1; D ambiguous. CDR1 and CDR2 (germline): MNHEY, SVGAGI. The ends were cut back, 6 bases at V and 8 bases at J, with 16 bases in the middle. This CDR3 has 13 amino acids. The CDR3 here is CASSGGEGFEAFF. CDR3 nucleotides: TGTGCCAGCAGCGGCGGGGAGGGCTTCGAAGCTTTCTTT.